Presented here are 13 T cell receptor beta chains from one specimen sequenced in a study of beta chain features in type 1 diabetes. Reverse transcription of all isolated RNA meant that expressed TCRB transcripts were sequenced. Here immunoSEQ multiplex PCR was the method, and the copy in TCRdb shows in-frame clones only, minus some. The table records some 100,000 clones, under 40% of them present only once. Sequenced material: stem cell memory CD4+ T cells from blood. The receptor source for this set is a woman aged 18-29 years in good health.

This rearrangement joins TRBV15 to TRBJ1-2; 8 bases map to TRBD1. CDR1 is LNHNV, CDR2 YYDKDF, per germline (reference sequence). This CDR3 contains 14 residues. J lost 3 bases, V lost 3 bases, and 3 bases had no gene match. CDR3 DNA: TGTGCCACCAGCAGCAGGGGGCGAGACTATGGCTACACCTTC. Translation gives CATSSRGRDYGYTF.

The CDR3 nucleotides read TGCGCCAGCAGCTCCCGGGACAGCTTCCTCTTGAACACTGAAGCTTTCTTT. It translates to CASSSRDSFLLNTEAFF. V usage is TRBV5-1 and J usage is TRBJ1-1; 7 nucleotides agree with TRBD1. The junction had 11 bases not matched to a gene; V was cut back by 3 bases and J by 0 bases. The V gene's germline CDR1 is SGHRS and CDR2 YFSETQ. The CDR3 is 17 residues long.

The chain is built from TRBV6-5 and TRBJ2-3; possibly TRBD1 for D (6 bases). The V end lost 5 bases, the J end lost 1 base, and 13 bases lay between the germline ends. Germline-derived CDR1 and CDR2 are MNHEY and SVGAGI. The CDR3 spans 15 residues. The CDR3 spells CASSPHRAGTDTQYF. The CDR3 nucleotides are TGTGCCAGCAGTCCTCACAGGGCCGGCACAGATACGCAGTATTTT.

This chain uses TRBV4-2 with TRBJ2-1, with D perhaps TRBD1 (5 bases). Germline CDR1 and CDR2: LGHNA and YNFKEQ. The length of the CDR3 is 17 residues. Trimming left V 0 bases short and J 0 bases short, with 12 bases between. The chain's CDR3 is CASSQDRRGSSYNEQFF. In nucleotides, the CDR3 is TGTGCCAGCAGCCAAGATAGAAGGGGATCCTCCTACAATGAGCAGTTCTTC.

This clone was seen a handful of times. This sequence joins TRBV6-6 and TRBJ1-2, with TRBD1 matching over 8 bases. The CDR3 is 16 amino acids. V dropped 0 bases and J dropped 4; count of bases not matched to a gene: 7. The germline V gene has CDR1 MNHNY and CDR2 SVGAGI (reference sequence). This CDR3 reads CASSYSASGGSYGYTF. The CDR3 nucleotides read TGTGCCAGCAGTTACTCGGCGTCAGGGGGCAGCTATGGCTACACCTTC.

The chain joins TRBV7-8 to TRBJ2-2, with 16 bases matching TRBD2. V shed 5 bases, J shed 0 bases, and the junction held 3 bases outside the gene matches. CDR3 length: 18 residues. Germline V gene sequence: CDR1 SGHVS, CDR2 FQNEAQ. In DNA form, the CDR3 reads TGTGCCAGCAGCCGGGGACTAGCGGGAGGGACGAACACCGGGGAGCTGTTTTTT. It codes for CASSRGLAGGTNTGELFF. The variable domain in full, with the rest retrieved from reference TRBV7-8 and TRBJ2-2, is GAGVSQSPRYKVAKRGQDVALRCDPISGHVSLFWYQQALGQGPEFLTYFQNEAQLDKSGLPSDRFFAERPEGSVSTLKIQRTQQEDSAVYLCASSRGLAGGTNTGELFFGEGSRLTVL.

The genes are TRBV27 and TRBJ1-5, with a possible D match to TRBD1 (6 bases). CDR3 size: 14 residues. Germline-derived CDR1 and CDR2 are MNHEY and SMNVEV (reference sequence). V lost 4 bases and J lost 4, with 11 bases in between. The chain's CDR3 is CASSYDRTNQPQHF. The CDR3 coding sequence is TGTGCCAGCAGTTACGACAGGACAAATCAGCCCCAGCATTTT.

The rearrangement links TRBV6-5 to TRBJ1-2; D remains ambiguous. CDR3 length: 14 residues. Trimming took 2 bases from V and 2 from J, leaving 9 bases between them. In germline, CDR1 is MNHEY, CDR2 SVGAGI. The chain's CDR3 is CASSYGRQNYGYTF. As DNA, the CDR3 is TGTGCCAGCAGTTACGGCCGTCAGAACTATGGCTACACCTTC.

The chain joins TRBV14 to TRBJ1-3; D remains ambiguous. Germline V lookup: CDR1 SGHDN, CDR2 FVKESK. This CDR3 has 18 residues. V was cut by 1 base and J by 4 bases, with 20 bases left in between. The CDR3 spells CASSQGLKRRPTGNTIYF. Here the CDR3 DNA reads TGTGCCAGCAGCCAAGGGTTAAAGAGGAGACCGACGGGAAACACCATATATTTT.

CDR3 DNA sequence: TGTGCCAGTAGTATAGATCCGGCCTTGGGGAGTGAGCAGTTCTTC. Translating gives CASSIDPALGSEQFF. The genes are TRBV19 and TRBJ2-1; tentative D call: TRBD2 (5 bases). The CDR3 runs 15 residues. Germline V lookup: CDR1 LNHDA, CDR2 SQIVND (reference sequence). V was shortened by 0 bases and J by 9 bases, with 15 bases between the two germline ends.

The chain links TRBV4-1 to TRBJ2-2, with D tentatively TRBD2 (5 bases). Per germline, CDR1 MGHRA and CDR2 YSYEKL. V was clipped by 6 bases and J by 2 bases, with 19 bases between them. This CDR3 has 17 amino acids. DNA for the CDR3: TGCGCCAGCAGTCAACTGCCGTTCGGACTTAACACCGGGGAGCTGTTTTTT. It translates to CASSQLPFGLNTGELFF.

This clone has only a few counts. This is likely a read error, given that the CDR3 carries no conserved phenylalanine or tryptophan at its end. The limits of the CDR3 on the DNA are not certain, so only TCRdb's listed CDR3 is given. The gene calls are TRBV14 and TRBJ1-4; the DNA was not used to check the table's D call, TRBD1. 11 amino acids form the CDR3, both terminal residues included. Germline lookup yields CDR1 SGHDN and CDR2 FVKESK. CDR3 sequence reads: CASSHGRHKVD.

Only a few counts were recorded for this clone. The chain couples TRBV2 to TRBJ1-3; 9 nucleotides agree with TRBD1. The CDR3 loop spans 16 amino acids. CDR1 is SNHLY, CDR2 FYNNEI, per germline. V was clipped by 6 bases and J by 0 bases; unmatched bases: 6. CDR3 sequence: CASRFTGGNSGNTIYF. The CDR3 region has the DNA TGTGCCAGCAGATTTACAGGGGGCAACTCTGGAAACACCATATATTTT.